This T cell receptor (beta chain) was captured by sequencing in a study of response to subunit inactivated influenza vaccine. Germline CDR1 is MDHEN and CDR2 is SYDVKM. Between the trimmed V and J ends, which lost 4 bases and 3 bases, there was a span of 23 bases. CDR3 length: 18 amino acids. TCRdb used MiXCR to reprocess the RT-PCR reads, holding one entry per CDR3 protein. The table records fewer than 650,000 distinct CDR3 sequences, around 13% of them present only once. As to this clonotype: Its target is not known.

General observations from the study: Authors suggested that a seasonal influenza vaccination recruits few new T cells each time.

This clonotype originated in a man aged 50 to 59 who received an inactivated influenza vaccine. The chain recombines TRBV28 with TRBJ2-3; D is tentatively TRBD1 or TRBD2 (5 bases each). The sample in question was PBMCs from blood, obtained roughly 48 days after vaccination. CDR3 in amino acids: CASSSFTRDAEGTDTQYF. The CDR3 coding sequence is TGTGCCAGCAGTTCCTTCACCCGGGACGCCGAGGGTACAGATACGCAGTATTTT.